This T cell receptor (beta chain) derives from a study of T cells after yellow fever vaccination (dated by TCRdb to 2018 to 2020). General notes on the study: Libraries from fractions with low cell numbers were prepared with the SMART-Seq v4 Ultra Low Input RNA kit. Two healthy male donors made up the cohort, one aged 18 to 29 years and the other aged 30 to 40 years. Bulk TCR alpha and beta repertoires were sequenced longitudinally to track T-cell clones before and after primary and booster YFV17D yellow fever vaccination. Blood was drawn at multiple timepoints before and after primary and secondary immunization, with bulk PBMC replicates and cell subsets isolated.

In the paper's terms, the treatment or condition label means: live attenuated yellow fever vaccine strain. PBMCs were isolated from peripheral blood using a standard Ficoll-Paque protocol. Dynabeads CD4 and CD8 positive selection kits were used to isolate CD4 and CD8 T-cell fractions. RNA was extracted with TriZol from bulk PBMCs, CD4 and CD8 fractions, and dextramer-positive and dextramer-negative fractions. TCRdb shows the sequencer as Illumina NovaSeq 6000. TCR cDNA was synthesized by 5'RACE template switching, through which a universal primer site and unique molecular identifiers were introduced. Priming of cDNA synthesis was performed from both the TCR alpha and TCR beta constant segments. Libraries were amplified in two PCR steps, with sample barcodes and sequencing adapters added in the second step. Libraries were sequenced on Illumina HiSeq 2500 (2x100 bp) or NovaSeq (2x150 bp). The published analysis was carried out like this. Reads were demultiplexed and collapsed into UMI consensus sequences with MIGEC, and V(D)J alignment was performed with MiXCR. Vaccine-responding clonotypes were defined with edgeR using replicate PBMC samples, requiring FDR below 0.01 and a log2 fold change above 5 up to day 15. CD4 or CD8 identity was assigned to each bulk clonotype according to whether the clonotype was present at higher abundance in the sequenced CD4 repertoire or the sequenced CD8 repertoire. The public reads were reprocessed in TCRdb via fastp at Q25 and MiXCR, keeping in-frame beta chains. Rows matching on CDR3 protein sequence are summarized as one entry with the most common DNA and genes. The V and J calls and clone size come from TCRdb's table, not from the authors' own analysis. In all, the sample holds a few hundred thousand distinct CDR3 sequences, and roughly 5.6% of those were seen once. The ten largest make up 2.5% to 4% of the sample.

With respect to this clonotype: The clone's antigen remains unknown. Base qualities are not recorded, but no much larger clone differs from it by a single base.

Broader findings and caveats from the paper: A small share of clonotypes was detected in both CD4 and CD8 compartments, with the overlap likely arising from convergent recombination. Because only two donors were included in the study, the extent to which the findings can be generalized is limited. After the booster, most clones that had expanded after primary vaccination were detected again (about 95% of CD4 and around 88% of CD8), suggesting broad maintenance of memory. Computational filtering was needed because FACS-sorted repertoires could contain abundant contaminating clonotypes from the bulk population. The secondary T-cell response was weaker than the primary response but faster, peaking on day 5 instead of day 15.

Measured from the cysteine to the phenylalanine, the CDR3 is 14 residues long. Only the CDR3 DNA stays, 42 bases, in frame from base 1. At the junction V is shortened by 5 bases and J by 7 bases; bases outside the gene matches: 8. CDR1 and CDR2 were assigned from the germline V gene as SGHAT and FQNNGV. Source: CD4+ T cells sorted from PBMCs, taken on the day of the yellow fever booster vaccination. This clonotype was obtained from a man younger than 30 who received the YFV17D yellow fever vaccine. The sequence joins TRBV11-2 to TRBJ2-1; 7 nucleotides in the junction match TRBD2. The CDR3 protein is CASSPPGGMNEQFF. The sequence in DNA is TGTGCCAGCAGCCCCCCGGGGGGTATGAATGAGCAGTTCTTC.